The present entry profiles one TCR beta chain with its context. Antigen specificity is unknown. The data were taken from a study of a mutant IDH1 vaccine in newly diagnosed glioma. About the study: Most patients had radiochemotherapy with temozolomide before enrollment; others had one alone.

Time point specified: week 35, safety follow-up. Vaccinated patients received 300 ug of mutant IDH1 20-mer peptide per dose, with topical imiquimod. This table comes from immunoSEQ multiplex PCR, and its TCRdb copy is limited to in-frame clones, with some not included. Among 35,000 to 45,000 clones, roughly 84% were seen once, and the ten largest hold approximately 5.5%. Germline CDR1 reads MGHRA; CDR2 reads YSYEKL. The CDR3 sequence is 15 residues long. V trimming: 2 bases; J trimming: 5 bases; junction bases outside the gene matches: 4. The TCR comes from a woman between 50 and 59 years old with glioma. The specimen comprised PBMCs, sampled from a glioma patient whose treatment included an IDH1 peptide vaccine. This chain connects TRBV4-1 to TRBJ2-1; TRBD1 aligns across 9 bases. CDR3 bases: TGCGCCAGCAGCCAATGGACAGGGGTGAACAATGAGCAGTTCTTC. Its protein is CASSQWTGVNNEQFF.